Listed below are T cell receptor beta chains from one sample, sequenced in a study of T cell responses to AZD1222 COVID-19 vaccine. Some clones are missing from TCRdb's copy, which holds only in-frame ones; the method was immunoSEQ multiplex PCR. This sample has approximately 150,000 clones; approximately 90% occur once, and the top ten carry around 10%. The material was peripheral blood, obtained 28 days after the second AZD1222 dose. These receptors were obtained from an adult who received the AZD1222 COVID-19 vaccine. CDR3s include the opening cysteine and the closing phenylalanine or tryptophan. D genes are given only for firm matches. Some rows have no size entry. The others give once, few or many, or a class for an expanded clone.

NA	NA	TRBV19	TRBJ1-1	TGTGCCAGTAGTATTGATGAGGGCTTCACTGAAGCTTTCTTT	CASSIDEGFTEAFF
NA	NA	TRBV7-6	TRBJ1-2	TGTGCCAGCAGCTTAGAGGCAGGGAGTTATGGCTACACCTTC	CASSLEAGSYGYTF
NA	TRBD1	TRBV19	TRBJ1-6	TGTGCCAGTAGTATAGTCCGGGACAGCAATTCACCCCTCCACTTT	CASSIVRDSNSPLHF
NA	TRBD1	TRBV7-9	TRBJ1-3	TGTGCCAGCAGCCCCAGGGGGGACAGCTCTGGAAACACCATATATTTT	CASSPRGDSSGNTIYF
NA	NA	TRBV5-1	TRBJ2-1	TGCGCCAGCAGCCCCGACAGTTACAATGAGCAGTTCTTC	CASSPDSYNEQFF
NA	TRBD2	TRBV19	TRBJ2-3	TGTGCCAGTAGTAGGGGACTAGCGGATACGCAGTATTTT	CASSRGLADTQYF
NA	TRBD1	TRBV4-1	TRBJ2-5	TGCGCTTGTTCTCCGGGACAGGGTTTTTCGGAGACCCAGTACTTC	CACSPGQGFSETQYF
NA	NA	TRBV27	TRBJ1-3	TGTGCCAGCAGTTATCAACGGGGCTCTGGAAACACCATATATTTT	CASSYQRGSGNTIYF
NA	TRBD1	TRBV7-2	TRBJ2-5	TGTGCCAGCAGCTTAACTGGACAGGGGAGGGAGACCCAGTACTTC	CASSLTGQGRETQYF
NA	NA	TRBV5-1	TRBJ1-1	TGCGCCAGCAGCTTAAGTAAACCTATGAACACTGAAGCTTTCTTT	CASSLSKPMNTEAFF
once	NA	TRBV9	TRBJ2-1	TGTGCCAGCAGCGTAAAGTCCCGGAGCTCCTACAATGAGCAGTTCTTC	CASSVKSRSSYNEQFF
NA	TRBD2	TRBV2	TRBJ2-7	TGTGCCAGCAGAGCAGCGGGAGACGAGCAGTACTTC	CASRAAGDEQYF
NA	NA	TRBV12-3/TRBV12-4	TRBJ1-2	TGTGCCAGCAGTGTCGGGCCTTATGGCTACACCTTC	CASSVGPYGYTF
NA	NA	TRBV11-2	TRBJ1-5	TGTGCCAGCAGCTTAGGGCACTTCCCCAATCAGCCCCAGCATTTT	CASSLGHFPNQPQHF
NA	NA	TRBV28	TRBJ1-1	TGTGCCAGCGAGTCGAACACTGAAGCTTTCTTT	CASESNTEAFF
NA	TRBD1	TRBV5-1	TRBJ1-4	TGCGCCAGCAGCGGAACAGGGGGCACTAATGAAAAACTGTTTTTT	CASSGTGGTNEKLFF
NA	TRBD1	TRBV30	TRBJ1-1	TGTGCCTGGAGTGACCCGACAGGGCGTTCGGGGAAGGGGAACACTGAAGCTTTCTTT	CAWSDPTGRSGKGNTEAFF
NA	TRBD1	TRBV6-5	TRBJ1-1	TGTGCCAGCAGGGGTGGACAGGGTTCCTCCGCTTTCTTT	CASRGGQGSSAFF
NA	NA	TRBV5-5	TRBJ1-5	TGTGCCAGCACTGCCCGATGGGATAGCAATCAGCCCCAGCATTTT	CASTARWDSNQPQHF
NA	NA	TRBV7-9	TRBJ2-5	TGTGCCAGCAGCCCCCGTAGGGCCGGGGACCAGTACTTC	CASSPRRAGDQYF
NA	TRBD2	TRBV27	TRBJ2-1	TGTGCCAGCACCAAAGGGACTAGCGCCGCCAATGAGCAGTTCTTC	CASTKGTSAANEQFF
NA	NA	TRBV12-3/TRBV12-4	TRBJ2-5	TGTGCCAGCACTCTAGGGGGGAAAGAGACCCAGTACTTC	CASTLGGKETQYF
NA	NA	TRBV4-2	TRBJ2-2	TGTGCCAGCAGCCAAGGAGGAGGGACCGCAAAGCTGTTTTTT	CASSQGGGTAKLFF
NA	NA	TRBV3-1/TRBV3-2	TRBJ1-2	TGTGCCAGCAGCCCGACCATGGAAGACTTCTATGGCTACACCTTC	CASSPTMEDFYGYTF
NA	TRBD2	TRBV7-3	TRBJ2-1	TGTGCCAGCAGCCCTCTAGCGGGGGGGCTCAAGGAGCAGTTCTTC	CASSPLAGGLKEQFF
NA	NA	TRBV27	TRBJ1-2	TGTGCCAGCAGTTTATATGGAGGGGTTGATGGCTACACCTTC	CASSLYGGVDGYTF
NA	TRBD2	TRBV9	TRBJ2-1	TGTGCCAGCAGCCTCGGGGGGACCTACAATGAGCAGTTCTTC	CASSLGGTYNEQFF
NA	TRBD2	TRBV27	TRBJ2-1	TGTGCCAGCACTCGGACTAGCGGGGGGGGAGGGCGGCAGTTCTTC	CASTRTSGGGGRQFF
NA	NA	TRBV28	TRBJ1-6	TGTGCCAGCAGTCCCCTTGGCCCGGGGAATTCACCCCTCCACTTT	CASSPLGPGNSPLHF
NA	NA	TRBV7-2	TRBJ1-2	TGTGCCAGCAGCTTGGGTGGGGGCGGATCATATGGCTACACCTTC	CASSLGGGGSYGYTF
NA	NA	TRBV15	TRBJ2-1	TGTGCCACCAGCAGAGATCAAGGGATCGGGGACAATGAGCAGTTCTTC	CATSRDQGIGDNEQFF
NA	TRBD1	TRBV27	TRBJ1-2	TGTGCCAGCAGTTCCACCCGGGACAGGGGGTGGGGTGGCTACACCTTC	CASSSTRDRGWGGYTF
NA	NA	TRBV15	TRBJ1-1	TGTGCCACCAGTACTGACATGAACACTGAAGCTTTCTTT	CATSTDMNTEAFF
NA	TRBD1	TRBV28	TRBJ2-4	TGTGCCAGCAGATCCGGACAGGGGGGGAACATTCAGTACTTC	CASRSGQGGNIQYF
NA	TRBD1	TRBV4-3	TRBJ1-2	TGCGCCAGCAGCCCCAATTCCGCAGGGGGCGACTATGGCTACACCTTC	CASSPNSAGGDYGYTF
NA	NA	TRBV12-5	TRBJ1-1	TGTGCTAGTGGTTCATCGCGACAGGCCTGGAACACTGAAGCTTTCTTT	CASGSSRQAWNTEAFF
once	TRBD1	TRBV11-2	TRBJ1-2	TGTGCCAGCAGCTCGACAGGGGGCAAGAACTATGGCTACACCTTC	CASSSTGGKNYGYTF
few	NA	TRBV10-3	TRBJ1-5	TGTGCCATCAGTGATCTTGAGACACCAAATCAGCCCCAGCATTTT	CAISDLETPNQPQHF
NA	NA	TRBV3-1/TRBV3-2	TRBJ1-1	TGTGCCAGCAGCCAATCCTTGAACACTGAAGCTTTCTTT	CASSQSLNTEAFF
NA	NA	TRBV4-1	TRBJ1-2	TGCGCCAGCAGGGAGGGGGGCACCTATGGCTACACCTTC	CASREGGTYGYTF
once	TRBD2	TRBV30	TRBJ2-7	TGTGCCTGGAGGGTTAGCGGGAGGGGCGAGCAGTACTTC	CAWRVSGRGEQYF
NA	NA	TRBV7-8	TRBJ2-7	TGTGCCAGCAGCTTAGGTACTGGGTCCAGACGACCCGAGCAGTACTTC	CASSLGTGSRRPEQYF
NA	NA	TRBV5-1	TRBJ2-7	TGCGCCAGCAGCACGAGATGGGACACGGCGAATTCGGGGTACGAGCAGTACTTC	CASSTRWDTANSGYEQYF
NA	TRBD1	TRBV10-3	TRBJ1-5	TGTGCCACCAGGACAGGGGATGATCAGCCCCAGCATTTT	CATRTGDDQPQHF